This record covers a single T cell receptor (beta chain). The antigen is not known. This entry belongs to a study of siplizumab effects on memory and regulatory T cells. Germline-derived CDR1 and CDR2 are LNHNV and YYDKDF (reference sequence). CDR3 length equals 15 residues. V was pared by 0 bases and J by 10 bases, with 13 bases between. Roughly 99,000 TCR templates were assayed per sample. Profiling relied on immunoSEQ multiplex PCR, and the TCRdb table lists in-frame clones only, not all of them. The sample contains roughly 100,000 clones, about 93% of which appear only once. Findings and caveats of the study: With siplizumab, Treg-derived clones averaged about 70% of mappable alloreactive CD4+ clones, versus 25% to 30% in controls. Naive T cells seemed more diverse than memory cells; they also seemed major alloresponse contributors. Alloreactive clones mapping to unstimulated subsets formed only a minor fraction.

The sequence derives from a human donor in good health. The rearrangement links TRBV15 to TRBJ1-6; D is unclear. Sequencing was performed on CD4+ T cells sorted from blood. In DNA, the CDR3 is TGTGCCACCAGCAGAGATCTGCAGGCACGGTCACCCCTCCACTTT. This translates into CATSRDLQARSPLHF.